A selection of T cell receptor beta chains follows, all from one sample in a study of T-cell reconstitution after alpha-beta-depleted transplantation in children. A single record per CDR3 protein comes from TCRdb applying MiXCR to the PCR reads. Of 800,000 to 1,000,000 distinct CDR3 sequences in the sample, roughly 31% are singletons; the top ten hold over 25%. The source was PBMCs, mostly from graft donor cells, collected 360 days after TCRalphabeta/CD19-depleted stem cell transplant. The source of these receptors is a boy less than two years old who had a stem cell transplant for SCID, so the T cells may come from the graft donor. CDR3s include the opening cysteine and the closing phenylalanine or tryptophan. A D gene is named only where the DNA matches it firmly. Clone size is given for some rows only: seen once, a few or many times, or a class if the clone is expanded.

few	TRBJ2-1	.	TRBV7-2	TGTGCCAGCAGCGCCCGGTACTGGCCTGAATCCTATGAGCAGTTCTTC	CASSARYWPESYEQFF
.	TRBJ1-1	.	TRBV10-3	TGTGCCATCAGTGATTCCCCCCCTCCGGGTGCTTTCTTT	CAISDSPPPGAFF
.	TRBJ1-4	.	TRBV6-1	TGTGCCAGCAGTAAATATGGGTCAGCGCTAGGTGAAAAACTGTTTTTT	CASSKYGSALGEKLFF
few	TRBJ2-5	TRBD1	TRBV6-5	TGTGCCAGCAGTTACTCGATCCAGGGGGCCGGATCTCAAGAGACCCAGTACTTC	CASSYSIQGAGSQETQYF
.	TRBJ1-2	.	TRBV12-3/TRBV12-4	TGTGCCAGCAGTTGGGGGACCCCGAAGGGCTACACCTTC	CASSWGTPKGYTF
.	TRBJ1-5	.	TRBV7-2	TGTGCCAGCAGCTTAGGTGTCGTGAGAGACCAGCCCCAGCATTTT	CASSLGVVRDQPQHF
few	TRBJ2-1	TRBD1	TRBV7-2	TGTGCCAGCAGCTACGATCCGAGGACAGGTACGAACAATGAGCAGTTCTTC	CASSYDPRTGTNNEQFF
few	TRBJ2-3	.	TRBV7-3	TGTGCCAGCAGTGACTGGGGCACAGATACGCAGTATTTT	CASSDWGTDTQYF
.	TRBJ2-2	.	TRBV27	TGTGCCAGCAGTTTAAAACCCCCTGGGGGGACGAACACCGGGGAGCTGTTTTTT	CASSLKPPGGTNTGELFF
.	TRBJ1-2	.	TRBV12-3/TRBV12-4	TGTGCCAGCAGTTTACGGGTAAACTATGGCTACACCTTC	CASSLRVNYGYTF
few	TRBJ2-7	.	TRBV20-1	TGCAGTGCTAGAATAGCCTACTACGAGCAGTACTTC	CSARIAYYEQYF
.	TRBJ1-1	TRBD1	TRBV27	TGTGCCAGCAGTTTTGGGACAGCCGGATCCACTGAAGCTTTCTTT	CASSFGTAGSTEAFF
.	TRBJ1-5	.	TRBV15	TGTGCCACCAGCAGAGGTTTGGGGGGCCGCAATCAGCCCCAGCATTTT	CATSRGLGGRNQPQHF
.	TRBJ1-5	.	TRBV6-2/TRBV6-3	TGTGCCAGCAGTTCACTTGGAAGCAATCAGCCCCAGCATTTT	CASSSLGSNQPQHF
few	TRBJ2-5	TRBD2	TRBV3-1	TGTGCCAGCAGCCAAGAATTGACTAGCAGGGAGACCCAGTACTTC	CASSQELTSRETQYF
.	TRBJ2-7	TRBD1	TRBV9	TGTGCCAGCAGCCACTCCGGGACAGGGGGCTTCGAGCAGTACTTC	CASSHSGTGGFEQYF
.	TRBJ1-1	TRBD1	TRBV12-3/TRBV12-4	TGTGCCAGCAGCCCATCCGGGACAGGGGGCAATGAAGCTTTCTTT	CASSPSGTGGNEAFF
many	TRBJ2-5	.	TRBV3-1	TGTGCCAGCAGCCGTTTGGGCGAGACCCAGTACTTC	CASSRLGETQYF
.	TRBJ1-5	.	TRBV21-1	TGTGCCAGCAGCAAAGGAGGGTTTCAGGGCAATCAGCCCCAGCATTTT	CASSKGGFQGNQPQHF
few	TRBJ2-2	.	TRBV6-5	TGTGCCAGCAGTTACTTGCCCAAGATGTCGTCGGGCACCGGGGAGCTGTTTTTT	CASSYLPKMSSGTGELFF
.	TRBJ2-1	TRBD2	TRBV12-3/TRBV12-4	TGTGCCAGCAATCCATCGGGGAGCGGGGGGGCCTATGAGCAGTTCTTC	CASNPSGSGGAYEQFF
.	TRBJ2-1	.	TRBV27	TGTGCCAGCAGTCCCACCCAATTGTACGATGAGCAGTTCTTC	CASSPTQLYDEQFF
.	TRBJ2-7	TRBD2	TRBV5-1	TGCGCCAGCAGCTCTACAAGGGCGGGAGACTCATACGAGCAGTACTTC	CASSSTRAGDSYEQYF
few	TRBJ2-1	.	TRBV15	TGTGCCACCAGCCCGCGACAGGCAGCCTACAATGAGCAGTTCTTC	CATSPRQAAYNEQFF
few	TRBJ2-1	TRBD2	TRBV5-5	TGTGCCAGCAGCTATACTAGCGGGGGTCTCGTTGAGCAGTTCTTC	CASSYTSGGLVEQFF
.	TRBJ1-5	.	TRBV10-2	TGCGCCAGCAGTGAGGCAAGGCAGCCCCAGCATTTT	CASSEARQPQHF
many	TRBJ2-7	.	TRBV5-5	TGTGCCAGCAGCCTATCTGCCTACGAGCAGTACTTC	CASSLSAYEQYF
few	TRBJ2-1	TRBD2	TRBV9	TGTGCCAGCAATCCGGCGGGGGCCTACAATGAGCAGTTCTTC	CASNPAGAYNEQFF
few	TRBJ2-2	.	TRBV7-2	TGTGCCAGCAGACTTCTGGGGAACACCGGGGAGCTGTTTTTT	CASRLLGNTGELFF
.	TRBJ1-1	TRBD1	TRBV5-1	TGCGCCAGCAGCTCCGGGGACAGAAAAACTGAAGCTTTCTTT	CASSSGDRKTEAFF
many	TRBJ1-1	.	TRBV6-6	TGTGCCAGCAGTCAGACGGTGAACACTGAAGCTTTCTTT	CASSQTVNTEAFF
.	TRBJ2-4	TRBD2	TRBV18	TGTGCCAGCTCACCATCGGGACTAGCGGGCCAGGGGGCCAAAAACATTCAGTACTTC	CASSPSGLAGQGAKNIQYF
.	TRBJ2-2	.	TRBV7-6	TGTGCCAGCAGCTTAGCCTCTCATCCGGGGTCCGGGGAGCTGTTTTTT	CASSLASHPGSGELFF
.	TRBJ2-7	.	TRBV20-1	TGCAGTGCTACCGGGCACAGCTCCTACGAGCAGTACTTC	CSATGHSSYEQYF
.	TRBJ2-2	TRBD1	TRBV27	TGTGCCAGCAGCCGCCGACAGGGCTCCCCACAGAGCACCGGGGAGCTGTTTTTT	CASSRRQGSPQSTGELFF
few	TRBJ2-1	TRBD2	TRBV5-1	TGCGCCAGCAGCGCCGGGACTAGCGGGACCAATGAGCAGTTCTTC	CASSAGTSGTNEQFF
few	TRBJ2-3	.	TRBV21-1	TGTGCCAGCAGCAACTCGGCGCCAGGGGGTGCAGATACGCAGTATTTT	CASSNSAPGGADTQYF
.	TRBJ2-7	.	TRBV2	TGTGCCAGCAGTGGTCTGAGCTCCTACGAGCAGTACTTC	CASSGLSSYEQYF
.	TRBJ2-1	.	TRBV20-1	TGCTGTGCTAGACTCCGCCGGGACACGGCTTACAATGAGCAGTTCTTC	CCARLRRDTAYNEQFF
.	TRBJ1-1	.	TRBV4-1	TGCGCCAGCAGCCAAGATACGAAGCAGGGATTAGCTGAAGCTTTCTTT	CASSQDTKQGLAEAFF
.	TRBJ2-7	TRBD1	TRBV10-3	TGTGCCATCAGTTACGGACAGGGATCGACCTACGAGCAGTACTTC	CAISYGQGSTYEQYF
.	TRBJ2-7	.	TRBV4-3	TGCGCCAGCAGCCAATCTCCCACAGGGCCCTACGAGCAGTACTTC	CASSQSPTGPYEQYF
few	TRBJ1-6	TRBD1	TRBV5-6	TGTGCCAGCAGCTTTGGAGGGGGCGTCTATAATTCACCCCTCCACTTT	CASSFGGGVYNSPLHF
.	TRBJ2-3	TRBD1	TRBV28	TGTGCCAGCAGTCCACTCGGACAGGGTGCGTGGCATACGCAGTATTTT	CASSPLGQGAWHTQYF
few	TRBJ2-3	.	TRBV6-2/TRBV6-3	TGTGCCAGCAGCCCCGGCGGGGCGTTAGATACGCAGTATTTT	CASSPGGALDTQYF
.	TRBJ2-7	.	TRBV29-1	TGCAGCGTGGGCCGTGGGGGGAAGGACGAGCAGTACTTC	CSVGRGGKDEQYF
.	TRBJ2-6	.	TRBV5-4	TGTGCCAGCAGCTTGGTTCCGGGGCCCATCTCTGGGGCCAACGTCCTGACTTTC	CASSLVPGPISGANVLTF
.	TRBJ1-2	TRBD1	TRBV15	TGTGCCACCAGCCCCGCTCGACAGGGTGGCTACACCTTC	CATSPARQGGYTF